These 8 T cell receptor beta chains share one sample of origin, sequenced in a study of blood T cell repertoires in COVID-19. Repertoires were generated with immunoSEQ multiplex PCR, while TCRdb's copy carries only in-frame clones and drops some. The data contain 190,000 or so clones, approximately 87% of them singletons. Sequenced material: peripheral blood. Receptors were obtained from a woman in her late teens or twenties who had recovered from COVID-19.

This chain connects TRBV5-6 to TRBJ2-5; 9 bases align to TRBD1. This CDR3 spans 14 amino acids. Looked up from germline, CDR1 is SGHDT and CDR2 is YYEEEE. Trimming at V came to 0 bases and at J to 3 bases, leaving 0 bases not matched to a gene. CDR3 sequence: CASSLGTGEETQYF. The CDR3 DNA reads TGTGCCAGCAGCTTGGGGACAGGGGAAGAGACCCAGTACTTC.

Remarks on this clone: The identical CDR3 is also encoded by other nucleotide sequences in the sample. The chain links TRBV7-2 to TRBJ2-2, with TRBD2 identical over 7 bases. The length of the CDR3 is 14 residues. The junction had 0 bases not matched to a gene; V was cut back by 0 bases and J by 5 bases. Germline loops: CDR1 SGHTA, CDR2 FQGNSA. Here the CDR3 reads CASSLARGTGELFF. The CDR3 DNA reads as TGTGCCAGCAGCTTAGCGCGGGGGACCGGGGAGCTGTTTTTT.

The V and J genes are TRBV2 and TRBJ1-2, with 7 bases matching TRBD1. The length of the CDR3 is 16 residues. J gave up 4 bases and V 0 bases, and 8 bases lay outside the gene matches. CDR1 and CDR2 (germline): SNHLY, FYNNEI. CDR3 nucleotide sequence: TGTGCCAGCAGTGAAGCCGGGACAGATAACGGCTATGGCTACACCTTC. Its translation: CASSEAGTDNGYGYTF.

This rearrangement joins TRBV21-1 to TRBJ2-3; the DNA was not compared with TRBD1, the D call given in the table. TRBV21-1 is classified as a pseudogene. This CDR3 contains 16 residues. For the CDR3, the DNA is TGTGCCAGCAGCAAAGCGACAGGGGATAGCACAGATACGCAGTATTTT. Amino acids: CASSKATGDSTDTQYF.

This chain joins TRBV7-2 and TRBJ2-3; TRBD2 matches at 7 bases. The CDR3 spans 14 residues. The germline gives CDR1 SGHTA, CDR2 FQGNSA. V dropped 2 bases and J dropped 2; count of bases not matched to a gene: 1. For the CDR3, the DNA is TGTGCCAGCAGCTTAAGCGGGAACACAGATACGCAGTATTTT. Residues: CASSLSGNTDTQYF. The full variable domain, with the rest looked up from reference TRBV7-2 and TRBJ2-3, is GAGVSQSPSNKVTEKGKDVELRCDPISGHTALYWYRQSLGQGLEFLIYFQGNSAPDKSGLPSDRFSAERTGGSVSTLTIQRTQQEDSAVYLCASSLSGNTDTQYFGPGTRLTVL.

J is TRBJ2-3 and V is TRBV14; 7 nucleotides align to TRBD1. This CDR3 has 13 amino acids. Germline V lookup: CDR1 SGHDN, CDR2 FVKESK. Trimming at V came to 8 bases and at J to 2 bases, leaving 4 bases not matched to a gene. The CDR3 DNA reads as TGTGCCAGCCACAGGGGTGACACAGATACGCAGTATTTT. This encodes CASHRGDTDTQYF.

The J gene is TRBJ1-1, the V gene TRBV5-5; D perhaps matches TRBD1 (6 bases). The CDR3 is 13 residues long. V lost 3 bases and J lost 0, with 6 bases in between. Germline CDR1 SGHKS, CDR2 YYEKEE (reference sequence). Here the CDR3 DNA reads TGTGCCAGCAGCTGGACAGTGAACACTGAAGCTTTCTTT. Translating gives CASSWTVNTEAFF.

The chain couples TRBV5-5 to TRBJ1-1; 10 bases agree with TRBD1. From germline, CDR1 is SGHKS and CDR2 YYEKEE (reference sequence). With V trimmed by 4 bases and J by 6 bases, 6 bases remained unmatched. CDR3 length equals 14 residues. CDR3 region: CASSLTGGGAEAFF. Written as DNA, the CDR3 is TGTGCCAGCAGCCTGACAGGGGGCGGGGCTGAAGCTTTCTTT.